One and the same sample provided the 18 T cell receptor beta chains below, sequenced in a study of cytomegalovirus exposure and HLA in healthy donors. Both 60 Vbeta primers and 13 Jbeta primers went into the PCR. Profiled with immunoSEQ multiplex PCR; TCRdb holds only in-frame clones, not every one. The sample contains approximately 220,000 clones, around 80% of which appear only once. Sequences were obtained from PBMCs. The receptors stem from a man younger than 35 in good health and CMV-seronegative.

CDR3 residues: CASSEQGGSITDTQYF. The CDR3 nucleotides read TGTGCCAGCAGTGAACAAGGGGGCTCCATCACAGATACGCAGTATTTT. V is TRBV6-1 and J is TRBJ2-3; 7 nucleotides align to TRBD1. The CDR3 runs to 16 residues. In germline, CDR1 is MNHNS, CDR2 SASEGT. J was trimmed by 2 bases and V by 2 bases; bases with no gene match: 7.

This clone was recorded once. The chain employs TRBV5-6 and TRBJ2-3; a weak D match, TRBD1 (6 bases). From germline, CDR1 is SGHDT and CDR2 YYEEEE. The CDR3 runs 14 residues. The V gene lost 4 bases and the J gene lost 2 bases, with 11 bases spanning the gap. CDR3 sequence: CASSQDRATDTQYF. Here the CDR3 DNA reads TGTGCCAGCAGCCAGGACAGAGCCACAGATACGCAGTATTTT. The full variable domain, its missing parts supplied by reference TRBV5-6 and TRBJ2-3, is DAGVTQSPTHLIKTRGQQVTLRCSPKSGHDTVSWYQQALGQGPQFIFQYYEEEERQRGNFPDRFSGHQFPNYSSELNVNALLLGDSALYLCASSQDRATDTQYFGPGTRLTVL.

Concerning this clone: The sample holds other DNA sequences that translate to the same CDR3. The genes are TRBV10-3 and TRBJ1-2, with D tentatively TRBD1 (5 bases). From germline, CDR1 is ENHRY and CDR2 SYGVKD. The CDR3 contains 13 residues. Trimming removed 3 bases at V and 6 bases at J, with 11 bases between. The CDR3 sequence: CAISDPGINGYTF. CDR3 sequence (DNA): TGTGCCATCAGTGACCCAGGGATAAATGGCTACACCTTC.

This chain connects TRBV2 to TRBJ2-2, with 12 bases matching TRBD2. Germline CDR1 and CDR2: SNHLY and FYNNEI. CDR3 length equals 16 residues. V trimming: 5 bases; J trimming: 5 bases; junction bases outside the gene matches: 6. The CDR3 reads CASSSSGRAGTGELFF. Here the CDR3 DNA reads TGTGCCAGCAGTTCTAGCGGGAGGGCCGGGACCGGGGAGCTGTTTTTT. Supplemented by reference TRBV2 and TRBJ2-2, the full variable domain reads EPEVTQTPSHQVTQMGQEVILRCVPISNHLYFYWYRQILGQKVEFLVSFYNNEISEKSEIFDDQFSVERPDGSNFTLKIRSTKLEDSAMYFCASSSSGRAGTGELFFGEGSRLTVL.

The chain uses TRBV6-1 and TRBJ1-1, with D maybe TRBD1 (5 bases). V was shortened by 2 bases and J by 5 bases, with 12 bases between the two germline ends. This CDR3 contains 14 residues. Germline V lookup: CDR1 MNHNS, CDR2 SASEGT. The CDR3 protein is CASSEFQGPTEAFF. In nucleotides, the CDR3 is TGTGCCAGCAGTGAATTCCAGGGTCCAACTGAAGCTTTCTTT.

The chain carries TRBV7-3 and TRBJ2-2; 14 bases map to TRBD2. This CDR3 is 17 amino acids long. V lost 9 bases to trimming and J lost 6 bases; unmatched junction nucleotides: 12. Per germline, CDR1 SGHTA and CDR2 FQGTGA. CDR3 coding DNA: TGTGCCAGGGGGACTAGCGGGAGTGAAAACCCCGCCGGGGAGCTGTTTTTT. This sequence encodes CARGTSGSENPAGELFF.

Of note for this clone: Additional DNA sequences in this sample encode the identical CDR3. J is TRBJ1-1 and V is TRBV5-1; D is ambiguous. The CDR3 runs 13 residues. Germline CDR1 SGHRS, CDR2 YFSETQ. Trimming shortened V by 2 bases and J by 1 base, and 6 bases separated the two germline ends. CDR3 region: CASSFSGNTEAFF. The CDR3, as DNA: TGCGCCAGCAGCTTTAGCGGGAACACTGAAGCTTTCTTT.

This chain uses TRBV4-1 with TRBJ2-1; 8 nucleotides line up with TRBD1. Unmatched junction bases numbered 7, after V lost 4 bases and J lost 11 bases. The CDR3 totals 13 residues. The V gene's germline CDR1 is MGHRA and CDR2 YSYEKL. The CDR3 spells CASSLLDREKQFF. In DNA form, the CDR3 reads TGCGCCAGCAGCCTCCTGGACAGGGAGAAGCAGTTCTTC.

The gene calls are TRBV5-1 and TRBJ1-4; D is ambiguous. The germline V gene encodes CDR1 SGHRS and CDR2 YFSETQ. The V end was cut by 0 bases, the J end by 5 bases, with 8 bases between. This CDR3 contains 14 residues. CDR3 in DNA: TGCGCCAGCAGCTTGGGGTTCAGAAATGAAAAACTGTTTTTT. Its protein product is CASSLGFRNEKLFF. The variable domain in full, completed from reference TRBV5-1 and TRBJ1-4, reads KAGVTQTPRYLIKTRGQQVTLSCSPISGHRSVSWYQQTPGQGLQFLFEYFSETQRNKGNFPGRFSGRQFSNSRSEMNVSTLELGDSALYLCASSLGFRNEKLFFGSGTQLSVL.

The J gene is TRBJ1-1, the V gene TRBV19, with D perhaps matching TRBD1 (6 bases). The V gene lost 3 bases and the J gene lost 4 bases, with 12 bases spanning the gap. Looked up from germline, CDR1 is LNHDA and CDR2 is SQIVND (reference sequence). This CDR3 is 14 amino acids long. The CDR3 here is CASSILGAGTEAFF. CDR3 DNA: TGTGCCAGTAGTATTCTGGGGGCTGGCACTGAAGCTTTCTTT.

V gene TRBV10-3 combines with J gene TRBJ1-2; 11 bases agree with TRBD1. J lost 3 bases, V lost 9 bases, and 12 bases had no gene match. Germline V lookup: CDR1 ENHRY, CDR2 SYGVKD. The CDR3 totals 16 residues. The CDR3 nucleotides read TGTGCCATTCTCTCAACAGGGACAGGGGGGGACTATGGCTACACCTTC. Its protein product is CAILSTGTGGDYGYTF.

V and J are TRBV10-1 and TRBJ1-2, with D possibly being TRBD1 (5 bases). Germline-derived CDR1 and CDR2 are WNHNN and SYGVQD (reference sequence). The CDR3 is made up of 13 amino acids. Between the trimmed V and J ends, which lost 5 bases and 4 bases, there was a span of 11 bases. Here the CDR3 reads CASSSTGSYGYTF. Here the CDR3 DNA reads TGCGCCAGCAGTTCCACAGGTAGCTATGGCTACACCTTC.

The V and J genes are TRBV27 and TRBJ2-1, with D unresolved. CDR3 size: 11 residues. V lost 0 bases, J lost 11 bases, and 5 bases lay in between. Per the germline V gene, CDR1 is MNHEY and CDR2 is SMNVEV (reference sequence). The CDR3 DNA reads as TGTGCCAGCAGTTTATCTTCAAAGCAGTTCTTC. Protein: CASSLSSKQFF.

CDR3 residues: CASSYSTGLPNNEQFF. The DNA of the CDR3 is TGTGCCAGCAGTTACTCGACGGGACTACCAAACAATGAGCAGTTCTTC. This sequence joins TRBV6-5 and TRBJ2-1; 7 bases fit TRBD2. The CDR3 totals 16 residues. Looked up from germline, CDR1 is MNHEY and CDR2 is SVGAGI. Unmatched junction bases numbered 7, after V lost 0 bases and J lost 5 bases.

The V and J genes are TRBV28 and TRBJ2-7; D unresolved. CDR3 size: 12 residues. CDR1 is MDHEN and CDR2 is SYDVKM in the germline V gene. Between the trimmed V and J ends, which lost 7 bases and 2 bases, there was a span of 9 bases. CDR3 sequence: CASIHSPYEQYF. The CDR3 region has the DNA TGTGCCAGCATTCACAGTCCCTACGAGCAGTACTTC.

This chain joins TRBV15 and TRBJ2-7; D remains ambiguous. Trimming took 0 bases from V and 1 from J, leaving 7 bases between them. Looked up from germline, CDR1 is LNHNV and CDR2 is YYDKDF (reference sequence). CDR3 length equals 14 residues. Here the CDR3 DNA reads TGTGCCACCAGCAGAGATCGGGTATCCTACGAGCAGTACTTC. Its translation: CATSRDRVSYEQYF.

In its sample, this clone was seen a few times. The chain recombines TRBV2 with TRBJ2-3; 8 positions agree with TRBD1. V was clipped by 1 base and J by 1 base; unmatched bases: 7. This CDR3 comprises 17 residues. The germline V gene encodes CDR1 SNHLY and CDR2 FYNNEI. This CDR3 is CASSEVQPGQGTDTQYF. In DNA form, the CDR3 reads TGTGCCAGCAGTGAAGTCCAACCGGGACAGGGCACAGATACGCAGTATTTT.

This clone was found a few times. This chain connects TRBV7-8 to TRBJ1-5; D possibly corresponds to TRBD1 (6 bases). With 1 base removed from V and 6 bases from J, the gap between germline ends came to 7 bases. The CDR3 is 13 residues long. Per the germline V gene, CDR1 is SGHVS and CDR2 is FQNEAQ. Here the CDR3 DNA reads TGTGCCAGCAGCTTAGGGGGGCGTCAGCCCCAGCATTTT. This codes for CASSLGGRQPQHF.